This TCR beta chain was recovered during a study of CD8 T cells in Susac syndrome. Study-level points and caveats: The CD4+ T cell repertoires in Susac syndrome did not show any clonal expansion.

The patients with Susac syndrome were individuals who fulfilled the recently defined diagnostic criteria for disease that was either definite or probable. Random hexamers were used to reverse transcribe the RNA input (about 0.45 to 1 ug). Amplification of TCR beta CDR3 was carried out by immunoSEQ multiplex PCR, which covered 54 Vbeta and 13 Jbeta segments. TCRdb re-called the immunoSEQ multiplex PCR reads through MiXCR, storing one row per CDR3 protein. Of approximately 210,000 distinct CDR3 sequences listed, approximately 94% are singletons. This clonotype has a single count. Its cognate antigen is unknown. The CDR3 is 18 amino acids. Germline values: CDR1 SGHTA, CDR2 FQGNSA. V was shortened by 5 bases and J by 1 base, with 18 bases between the two germline ends.

V gene TRBV7-2 combines with J gene TRBJ1-6, with D perhaps TRBD1 (5 bases). The TCR was taken from a human donor with Susac syndrome. Material: CD4+ T cells from PBMCs. The CDR3 nucleotides read TGTGCCAGCAGCCCTTCGGGGGGTAGATGGTCCTATAATTCACCCCTCCACTTT. Encoded protein: CASSPSGGRWSYNSPLHF.